This TCR beta chain was captured in a study of human versus mouse CDR3 diversity and MHC coevolution. As for the study in general: Reportedly, immunoSEQ detects one in 200,000 T cells with minimized PCR bias.

Worth noting for this clone: Its matching antigen is unknown.

Study-wide results and caveats: The lowest clonal inequality scores came from most of the three human donors. Compared with mice, human CDR3s carried more deletions and insertions on average. Some 1.6 million TCR beta clonotypes were estimated for humans, the largest repertoire.

Clones were read by immunoSEQ multiplex PCR, and TCRdb kept only the in-frame ones, dropping some. The table shows about 77,000 clones, with 85% to 95% occurring only once. The germline CDR1 and CDR2 sequences are SQVTM and ANQGSEA. The CDR3 spans 14 residues. Losses at the gene ends were 1 base for V and 4 bases for J; bases not matched to a gene: 4. The origin of this receptor is a person aged 30 to 69 in good health. What was sequenced was naive CD4+ T cells from blood. This sample's subset: CD45RO-negative CD62L-positive naive CD4 T cells. V is TRBV29-1 and J is TRBJ1-1; the match to TRBD1 covers 9 bases. The CDR3 loop is CSVEGTGVGTEAFF. The CDR3 nucleotides read TGCAGCGTTGAAGGGACAGGGGTTGGCACTGAAGCTTTCTTT.